One sample yielded the 30 T cell receptor beta chains listed below, sequenced in a study of T cell changes during pregnancy in multiple sclerosis. The protocol was immunoSEQ multiplex PCR, while the TCRdb copy is restricted to in-frame clones and leaves out a portion. The data show roughly 49,000 clones, 85% to 95% seen once. The source was CD8+ T cells from peripheral blood mononuclear cells, collected after pregnancy. The receptors here all came from a female donor with multiple sclerosis, enrolled in a pregnancy study.

The chain couples TRBV15 to TRBJ2-2; 7 bases are shared with TRBD2. Per germline, CDR1 LNHNV and CDR2 YYDKDF (reference sequence). Trimming at V came to 9 bases and at J to 7 bases, leaving 8 bases not matched to a gene. The CDR3 extends over 13 amino acids. The CDR3 DNA sequence: TGTGCCACAAGGGAGGGCCCGGACGGGGAGCTGTTTTTT. Translated: CATREGPDGELFF.

This sequence joins TRBV4-1 and TRBJ1-5; perhaps TRBD1 as D (6 bases). This CDR3 contains 15 residues. The germline V gene has CDR1 MGHRA and CDR2 YSYEKL. V was cut by 2 bases and J by 6 bases, with 14 bases left in between. The CDR3 nucleotides read TGCGCCAGCAGCCAAATACAGGGCGGGAGTCAGCCCCAGCATTTT. Amino acids: CASSQIQGGSQPQHF.

V and J are TRBV7-9 and TRBJ1-1, with 7 bases aligning to TRBD1. Losses at the gene ends were 5 bases for V and 10 bases for J; bases not matched to a gene: 7. Per the germline V gene, CDR1 is SEHNR and CDR2 is FQNEAQ (reference sequence). CDR3 size: 12 residues. The CDR3 is CASSTLDRVAFF. CDR3 nucleotide sequence: TGTGCCAGCAGCACCCTCGACAGGGTAGCTTTCTTT.

J is TRBJ2-2 and V is TRBV7-9; D is uncertain. Trimming stripped 5 bases from V and 5 bases from J, with 9 bases between. The CDR3 runs to 13 residues. CDR1 SEHNR and CDR2 FQNEAQ come from the germline V gene (reference sequence). CDR3 sequence (DNA): TGTGCCAGCAGCCCGACTGGGACCGGGGAGCTGTTTTTT. Translating it yields CASSPTGTGELFF.

The chain recombines TRBV2 with TRBJ1-3; a possible D gene is TRBD1 (6 bases). This CDR3 region has 17 residues. Per germline, CDR1 SNHLY and CDR2 FYNNEI. V was shortened by 0 bases and J by 2 bases, with 14 bases between the two germline ends. The CDR3 nucleotides are TGTGCCAGCAGTGAAGCGCTTCGAGGGGGAACTGGAAACACCATATATTTT. Its protein is CASSEALRGGTGNTIYF. Full variable domain (remainder filled in from reference TRBV2 and TRBJ1-3): EPEVTQTPSHQVTQMGQEVILRCVPISNHLYFYWYRQILGQKVEFLVSFYNNEISEKSEIFDDQFSVERPDGSNFTLKIRSTKLEDSAMYFCASSEALRGGTGNTIYFGEGSWLTVV.

V is TRBV6-1 and J is TRBJ2-2; perhaps TRBD1 as D (6 bases). CDR1 MNHNS and CDR2 SASEGT come from the germline V gene. The CDR3 runs 15 residues. V was clipped by 0 bases and J by 2 bases, with 7 bases between them. The CDR3 nucleotides are TGTGCCAGCAGTGAAGCGGGACAAAACACCGGGGAGCTGTTTTTT. Translation gives CASSEAGQNTGELFF.

This clone occurred once. The chain has TRBV27 and TRBJ2-7; tentatively, D is TRBD2 (6 bases). Trimming removed 4 bases at V and 6 bases at J, with 7 bases between. Looked up from germline, CDR1 is MNHEY and CDR2 is SMNVEV (reference sequence). The CDR3 length is 11 residues. The CDR3 DNA reads as TGTGCCAGCAGTTGGGGGGTCGAGCAGTACTTC. Its translation: CASSWGVEQYF.

This clone has a single count. The J gene is TRBJ2-6, the V gene TRBV9; D gene unclear. This CDR3 is 14 amino acids long. Germline V CDR1 and CDR2: SGDLS, YYNGEE. With 2 bases removed from V and 0 bases from J, the gap between germline ends came to 3 bases. This CDR3 is CASSVGSGANVLTF. DNA for the CDR3: TGTGCCAGCAGCGTCGGCTCTGGGGCCAACGTCCTGACTTTC.

The chain couples TRBV14 to TRBJ2-1; 7 nucleotides align to TRBD2. V dropped 4 bases and J dropped 1; count of bases not matched to a gene: 10. The germline V gene encodes CDR1 SGHDN and CDR2 FVKESK. There are 17 residues in the CDR3. CDR3 bases: TGTGCCAGCAGCCGTCGCGGGAGCAGGAGTTCCTACAATGAGCAGTTCTTC. It yields the protein CASSRRGSRSSYNEQFF.

The chain uses TRBV7-9 and TRBJ2-2, with 7 bases matching TRBD1. Germline CDR1 and CDR2: SEHNR and FQNEAQ (reference sequence). The CDR3 extends over 17 amino acids. V lost 2 bases, J lost 5 bases, and 11 bases stayed unmatched. The CDR3 DNA is TGTGCCAGCAGCTTAATGGGGACAGAGGTTAGAACCGGGGAGCTGTTTTTT. It encodes CASSLMGTEVRTGELFF.

This sequence joins TRBV4-3 and TRBJ2-7; 8 bases align to TRBD2. There are 16 residues in the CDR3. V was pared by 0 bases and J by 0 bases, with 4 bases of the junction left unmatched. Germline lookup yields CDR1 LGHNA and CDR2 YSLEER. For the CDR3, the DNA is TGCGCCAGCAGCCAAGATGCGGCGGGGGGCTCCTACGAGCAGTACTTC. This encodes CASSQDAAGGSYEQYF.

The chain is built from TRBV4-1 and TRBJ1-1; no reliable D call. This CDR3 contains 12 residues. Germline values: CDR1 MGHRA, CDR2 YSYEKL. Trimming shortened V by 1 base and J by 2 bases, and 2 bases separated the two germline ends. CDR3 region: CASSQANTEAFF. In nucleotides, the CDR3 is TGCGCCAGCAGCCAAGCTAACACTGAAGCTTTCTTT.

This chain's CDR3 is CAISESGAGASTDTQYF. The CDR3 nucleotides are TGTGCCATCAGTGAGTCGGGGGCGGGGGCCAGCACAGATACGCAGTATTTT. This rearrangement joins TRBV10-3 to TRBJ2-3; maybe TRBD2 (7 bases). The CDR3 length is 17 residues. Germline V gene lookup returns CDR1 ENHRY and CDR2 SYGVKD. V was clipped by 0 bases and J by 0 bases, with 13 bases between them.

The chain links TRBV9 to TRBJ1-1; 7 bases are shared with TRBD1. With V trimmed by 3 bases and J by 6 bases, 5 bases remained unmatched. The CDR3 has 13 residues. CDR1 and CDR2 from the germline V gene are SGDLS and YYNGEE. The CDR3 DNA follows: TGTGCCAGCAGCGCCGGGACAGACTCTGAAGCTTTCTTT. Its protein is CASSAGTDSEAFF.

This clone was counted once. V and J are TRBV7-6 and TRBJ2-3; D perhaps matches TRBD2 (6 bases). V dropped 4 bases and J dropped 6 bases, with 11 bases sitting between them. CDR3 length: 13 residues. Per the germline V gene, CDR1 is SGHVS and CDR2 is FNYEAQ. The chain's CDR3 is CASSYGAGDTQYF. DNA of the CDR3: TGTGCCAGCAGCTACGGGGCGGGGGATACGCAGTATTTT.

This sequence joins TRBV9 and TRBJ2-7; 11 nucleotides align to TRBD1. The CDR3 has 16 residues. J lost 3 bases, V lost 3 bases, and 8 bases had no gene match. Germline-derived CDR1 and CDR2 are SGDLS and YYNGEE. Here the CDR3 DNA reads TGTGCCAGCAGCGCCCACCGGGACAGGGGGGACTACGAGCAGTACTTC. This encodes CASSAHRDRGDYEQYF.

The rearrangement joins TRBV9 to TRBJ2-2; possible D gene TRBD2, 7 bases. The V gene lost 4 bases and the J gene lost 9 bases, with 16 bases spanning the gap. This CDR3 has 14 residues. CDR1 is SGDLS, CDR2 YYNGEE, per germline. CDR3 bases: TGTGCCAGCAGCCCTGGGGGGGCTAGTTGGGAGCTGTTTTTT. The encoded protein is CASSPGGASWELFF.

The chain is built from TRBV2 and TRBJ2-1, with 7 bases that match TRBD2. V shed 4 bases and J 0 bases; nucleotides not matched to a gene: 6. The CDR3 extends over 16 amino acids. The germline V gene has CDR1 SNHLY and CDR2 FYNNEI. The CDR3, as DNA: TGTGCCAGCAGTGGAGGGCTAGCGGACTCCTACAATGAGCAGTTCTTC. This gives the protein CASSGGLADSYNEQFF.

The chain couples TRBV15 to TRBJ1-1, with TRBD1 as a possible D gene (5 bases). The V end was cut by 3 bases, the J end by 4 bases, with 12 bases between. The CDR3 runs to 14 residues. Germline CDR1 and CDR2: LNHNV and YYDKDF (reference sequence). CDR3 loop: CATSSVRGSTEAFF. CDR3 sequence (DNA): TGTGCCACCAGCAGTGTCCGGGGGAGCACTGAAGCTTTCTTT.

This rearrangement joins TRBV29-1 to TRBJ2-2, with D unclear. The V end was cut by 5 bases, the J end by 6 bases, with 7 bases between. This CDR3 spans 11 amino acids. The germline gives CDR1 SQVTM, CDR2 ANQGSEA. CDR3: CSVTGAGELFF. DNA for the CDR3: TGCAGCGTTACCGGAGCCGGGGAGCTGTTTTTT.

V is TRBV19 and J is TRBJ2-7; 10 bases map to TRBD1. The CDR3 extends over 14 amino acids. The ends lost 11 bases at V and 3 bases at J; junction bases unmatched: 10. CDR1 and CDR2 (germline): LNHDA, SQIVND (reference sequence). CDR3 amino acids: CAASSGTGDYEQYF. For the CDR3, the DNA is TGTGCCGCTTCCTCCGGGACAGGGGACTACGAGCAGTACTTC.

The chain recombines TRBV7-6 with TRBJ2-5, with TRBD2 identical over 7 bases. The CDR3 totals 14 residues. V shed 2 bases and J 4 bases; nucleotides not matched to a gene: 4. Germline CDR1 reads SGHVS; CDR2 reads FNYEAQ. For the CDR3, the DNA is TGTGCCAGCAGCTTACAGGGAGGGCCAGAGACCCAGTACTTC. It yields the protein CASSLQGGPETQYF.

A note on this clone: This sample also contains other DNA sequences that code for the same CDR3. V usage is TRBV4-1 and J usage is TRBJ1-1, with 11 positions matching TRBD1. The CDR3 totals 19 residues. CDR1 and CDR2 (germline): MGHRA, YSYEKL. The V segment lost 3 bases and the J segment 1 base; nucleotides outside the gene matches: 13. This chain's CDR3 is CASSHIPGQGAYENTEAFF. For the CDR3, the DNA is TGCGCCAGCAGCCACATCCCCGGACAGGGGGCCTATGAGAACACTGAAGCTTTCTTT.

This chain uses TRBV2 with TRBJ2-3; 8 bases line up with TRBD2. The CDR3 contains 14 residues. The V and J ends lost 5 bases and 1 base, in that order; junction bases with no gene match: 2. Germline V lookup: CDR1 SNHLY, CDR2 FYNNEI. CDR3 in amino acids: CASSHSGGTDTQYF. In nucleotides, the CDR3 is TGTGCCAGCAGTCATAGCGGGGGCACAGATACGCAGTATTTT. Using reference TRBV2 and TRBJ2-3 for the parts outside the CDR3, the full variable domain is EPEVTQTPSHQVTQMGQEVILRCVPISNHLYFYWYRQILGQKVEFLVSFYNNEISEKSEIFDDQFSVERPDGSNFTLKIRSTKLEDSAMYFCASSHSGGTDTQYFGPGTRLTVL.

The rearrangement uses TRBV19 and TRBJ2-1; 8 bases line up with TRBD2. Germline values: CDR1 LNHDA, CDR2 SQIVND (reference sequence). The CDR3 is 14 amino acids. V trimming: 10 bases; J trimming: 0 bases; junction bases outside the gene matches: 5. This chain's CDR3 is CATIAGNSYNEQFF. The DNA of the CDR3 is TGTGCCACCATAGCGGGGAACTCCTACAATGAGCAGTTCTTC.

The chain joins TRBV15 to TRBJ2-7; 9 bases match TRBD1. Germline V gene sequence: CDR1 LNHNV, CDR2 YYDKDF (reference sequence). The CDR3 sequence is 14 residues long. The V gene end was trimmed by 5 bases and the J gene end by 6 bases; junction bases not matched to a gene: 8. CDR3 sequence: CATSGRTGATEQYF. In DNA form, the CDR3 reads TGTGCCACCAGCGGCCGGACAGGGGCTACCGAGCAGTACTTC.

This chain links TRBV4-1 with TRBJ2-3; perhaps TRBD2 as D (5 bases). Germline-derived CDR1 and CDR2 are MGHRA and YSYEKL. This CDR3 contains 17 residues. Trimming cost V 1 base and J 5 bases, with 19 bases left between them. The CDR3 region is CASSQGPSPLAGDTQYF. CDR3 nucleotides: TGCGCCAGCAGCCAAGGCCCCTCCCCCCTAGCAGGAGATACGCAGTATTTT.

This chain joins TRBV6-6 and TRBJ2-7; D might be TRBD2 (6 bases). The V end was cut by 4 bases, the J end by 3 bases, with 10 bases between. The CDR3 contains 13 residues. The germline CDR1 and CDR2 sequences are MNHNY and SVGAGI (reference sequence). This CDR3 reads CASSSMGGYEQYF. The DNA of the CDR3 is TGTGCCAGCAGTTCGATGGGGGGCTACGAGCAGTACTTC.

The rearrangement links TRBV14 to TRBJ1-2; 9 bases are a match to TRBD1. The CDR3 has 17 amino acids. The junction had 9 bases not matched to a gene; V was cut back by 3 bases and J by 1 base. Germline CDR1 and CDR2: SGHDN and FVKESK. This CDR3 is CASSQEDRGRLNYGYTF. The CDR3 bases are TGTGCCAGCAGCCAGGAGGACAGGGGAAGACTTAACTATGGCTACACCTTC.

The table lists this clone with a count of one. This chain joins TRBV14 and TRBJ2-1, with TRBD1 matching over 7 bases. V lost 2 bases and J lost 9; bases outside the gene matches: 4. The length of the CDR3 is 13 residues. Germline CDR1 and CDR2: SGHDN and FVKESK. CDR3 DNA sequence: TGTGCCAGCAGCCAATTGACAGGGACTGAGCAGTTCTTC. Its protein product is CASSQLTGTEQFF.